A single count supports the clone carrying this TCR beta chain. Its antigen is as yet unknown. The sample is drawn from a study of shared clonotypes between healthy human individuals. Original analysis: ImmunoSEQ junction-only sequences lacked quality scores, so their filtering differed. Libraries were prepared by immunoSEQ multiplex PCR; TCRdb keeps only in-frame clonotypes and omits some of them. Clonal size and the V and J genes are those of that table, whereas D and trimming came from the DNA. The sample carries millions of clones, 85% to 95% recorded once. Study-level results: Non-shared clonotypes showed lower generation probabilities than clonotypes common to all four donors.

V was trimmed by 1 base and J by 6 bases, leaving 11 bases between them. CDR1 and CDR2 from the germline V gene are SGDLS and YYNGEE. The length of the CDR3 is 14 residues. This chain uses TRBV9 with TRBJ2-1; tentatively, D is TRBD1 (6 bases). The source material was naive CD4+ T cells from PBMCs. Described subset: CD45RA+ positively selected. This sequence originates from a man aged 18 to 35 in good health. Some clones in this sample may be carry-over from other donors' samples. This CDR3 reads CASSVSRGGNEQFF. The CDR3, as DNA: TGTGCCAGCAGCGTAAGCAGGGGCGGCAATGAGCAGTTCTTC.